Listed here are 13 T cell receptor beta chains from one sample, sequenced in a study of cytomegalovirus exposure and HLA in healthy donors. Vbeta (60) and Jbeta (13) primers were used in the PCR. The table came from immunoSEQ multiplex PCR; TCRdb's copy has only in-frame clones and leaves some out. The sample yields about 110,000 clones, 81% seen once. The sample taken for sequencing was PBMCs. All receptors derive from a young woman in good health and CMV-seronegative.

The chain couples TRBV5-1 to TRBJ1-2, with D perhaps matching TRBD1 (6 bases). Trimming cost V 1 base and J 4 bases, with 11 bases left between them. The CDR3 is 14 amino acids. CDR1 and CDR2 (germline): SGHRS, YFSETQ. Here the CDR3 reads CASSLRMDSYGYTF. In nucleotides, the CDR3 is TGCGCCAGCAGCTTGCGGATGGACAGCTATGGCTACACCTTC.

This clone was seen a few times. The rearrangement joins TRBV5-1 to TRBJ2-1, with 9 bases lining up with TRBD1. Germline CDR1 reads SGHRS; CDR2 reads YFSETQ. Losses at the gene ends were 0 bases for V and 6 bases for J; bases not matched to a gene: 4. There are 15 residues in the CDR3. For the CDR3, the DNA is TGCGCCAGCAGCTTGGGACCACAGGGGGCCAATGAGCAGTTCTTC. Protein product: CASSLGPQGANEQFF.

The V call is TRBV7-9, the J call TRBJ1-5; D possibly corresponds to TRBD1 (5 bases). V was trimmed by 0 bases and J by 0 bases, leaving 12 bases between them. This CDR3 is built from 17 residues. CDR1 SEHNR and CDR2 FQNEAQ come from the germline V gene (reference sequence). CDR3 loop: CASSLAVSGGSNQPQHF. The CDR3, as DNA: TGTGCCAGCAGCTTAGCCGTTAGCGGGGGTAGCAATCAGCCCCAGCATTTT.

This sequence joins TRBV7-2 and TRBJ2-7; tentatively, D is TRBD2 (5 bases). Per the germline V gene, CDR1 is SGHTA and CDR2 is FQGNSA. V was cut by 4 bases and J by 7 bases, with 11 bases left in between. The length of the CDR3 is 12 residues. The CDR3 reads CASSSLGAEQYF. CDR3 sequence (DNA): TGTGCCAGCAGCTCCCTGGGAGCTGAGCAGTACTTC.

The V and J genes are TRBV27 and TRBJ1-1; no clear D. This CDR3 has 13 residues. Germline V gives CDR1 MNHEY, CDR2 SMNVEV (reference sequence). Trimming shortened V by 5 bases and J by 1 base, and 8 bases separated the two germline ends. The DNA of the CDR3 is TGTGCCAGCAGTCAGACACGGAACACTGAAGCTTTCTTT. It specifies CASSQTRNTEAFF.

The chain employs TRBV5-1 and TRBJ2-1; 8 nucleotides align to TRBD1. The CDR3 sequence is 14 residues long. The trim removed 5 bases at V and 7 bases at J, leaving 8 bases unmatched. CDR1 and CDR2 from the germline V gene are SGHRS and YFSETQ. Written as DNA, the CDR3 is TGCGCCAGCAGTCCCGGGACAGGCTCGAATGAGCAGTTCTTC. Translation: CASSPGTGSNEQFF.

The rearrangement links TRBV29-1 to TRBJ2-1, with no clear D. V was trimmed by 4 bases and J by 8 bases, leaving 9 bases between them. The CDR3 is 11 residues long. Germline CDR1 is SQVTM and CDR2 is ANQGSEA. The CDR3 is CSVAPSHEQFF. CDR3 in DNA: TGCAGCGTTGCCCCTTCCCATGAGCAGTTCTTC.

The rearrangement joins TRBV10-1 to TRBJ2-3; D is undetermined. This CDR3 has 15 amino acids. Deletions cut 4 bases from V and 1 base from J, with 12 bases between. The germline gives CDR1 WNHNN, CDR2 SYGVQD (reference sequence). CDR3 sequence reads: CASSGCRNCTDTQYF. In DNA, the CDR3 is TGCGCCAGCAGTGGTTGCAGGAACTGCACAGATACGCAGTATTTT.

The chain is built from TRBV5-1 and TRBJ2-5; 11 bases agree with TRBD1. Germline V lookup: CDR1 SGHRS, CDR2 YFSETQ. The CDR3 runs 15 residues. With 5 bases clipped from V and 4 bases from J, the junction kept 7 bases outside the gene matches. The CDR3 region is CASRIEGQGGETQYF. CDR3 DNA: TGCGCCAGCAGGATAGAGGGACAGGGGGGAGAGACCCAGTACTTC.

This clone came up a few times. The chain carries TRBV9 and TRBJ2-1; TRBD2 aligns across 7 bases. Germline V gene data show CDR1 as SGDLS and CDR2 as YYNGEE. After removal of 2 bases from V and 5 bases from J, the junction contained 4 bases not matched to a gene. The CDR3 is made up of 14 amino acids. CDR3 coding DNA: TGTGCCAGCAGCGTCGCTAGCGGAAACAATGAGCAGTTCTTC. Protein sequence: CASSVASGNNEQFF.

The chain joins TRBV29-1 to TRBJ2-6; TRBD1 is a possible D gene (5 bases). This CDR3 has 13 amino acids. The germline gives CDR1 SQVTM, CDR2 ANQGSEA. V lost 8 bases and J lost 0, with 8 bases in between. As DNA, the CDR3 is TGCAGCTACAGGAGCTCTGGGGCCAACGTCCTGACTTTC. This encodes CSYRSSGANVLTF.

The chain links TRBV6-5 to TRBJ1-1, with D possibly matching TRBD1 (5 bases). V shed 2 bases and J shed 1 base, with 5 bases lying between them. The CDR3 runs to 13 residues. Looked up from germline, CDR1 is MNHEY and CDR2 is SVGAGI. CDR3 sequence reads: CASSYQGNTEAFF. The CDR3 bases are TGTGCCAGCAGTTACCAGGGGAACACTGAAGCTTTCTTT.

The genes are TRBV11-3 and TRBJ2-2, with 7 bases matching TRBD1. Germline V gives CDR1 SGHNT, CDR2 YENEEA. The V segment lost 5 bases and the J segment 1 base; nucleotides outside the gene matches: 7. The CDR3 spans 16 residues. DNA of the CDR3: TGTGCCAGCAGCCAGACAGGGACGAAGAACACCGGGGAGCTGTTTTTT. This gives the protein CASSQTGTKNTGELFF.